These 7 T cell receptor beta chains share one sample of origin, sequenced in a study of cytomegalovirus exposure and HLA in healthy donors. A multiplex PCR was run with 60 Vbeta primers and 13 Jbeta primers. Some clones are missing from TCRdb's copy, which holds only in-frame ones; the method was immunoSEQ multiplex PCR. The table records about 150,000 clones, about 80% of them present only once. The sample taken for sequencing was PBMCs. The receptors originated from a man aged 35-49 years in good health and CMV-seropositive.

The chain uses TRBV5-1 and TRBJ2-2; 8 positions match TRBD2. The V gene end was trimmed by 4 bases and the J gene end by 7 bases; junction bases not matched to a gene: 9. Germline CDR1 SGHRS, CDR2 YFSETQ. CDR3 length equals 15 residues. DNA for the CDR3: TGCGCCAGCAGCCGAGAGCGGGAGTCAAACGGGGAGCTGTTTTTT. As protein: CASSRERESNGELFF.

This chain connects TRBV25-1 to TRBJ2-6, with D perhaps matching TRBD2 (6 bases). This CDR3 has 17 residues. The V gene's germline CDR1 is MGHDK and CDR2 SYGVNS. V dropped 3 bases and J dropped 2 bases, with 14 bases sitting between them. CDR3 in amino acids: CASSDPGTSTGANVLTF. The CDR3, as DNA: TGTGCCAGCAGTGACCCAGGGACTTCCACTGGGGCCAACGTCCTGACTTTC.

The chain uses TRBV5-6 and TRBJ1-5; a possible D gene is TRBD1 (5 bases). CDR1 is SGHDT, CDR2 YYEEEE, per germline. The CDR3 has 15 residues. Trimming shortened V by 4 bases and J by 4 bases, and 15 bases separated the two germline ends. The CDR3 bases are TGTGCCAGCAGCCAAGCGACTGGGGCAAATCAGCCCCAGCATTTT. Encoded protein: CASSQATGANQPQHF.

This chain links TRBV5-8 with TRBJ2-6, with D tentatively TRBD1 (6 bases). The CDR3 is made up of 17 amino acids. V was shortened by 1 base and J by 1 base, with 12 bases between the two germline ends. CDR1 and CDR2 (germline): SGHTS, YDEGEE. The CDR3 sequence is CASSLLTRGSGANVLTF. The CDR3 DNA follows: TGTGCCAGCAGCTTGTTGACCAGGGGTTCTGGGGCCAACGTCCTGACTTTC.

This clone was seen a handful of times. This chain links TRBV7-2 with TRBJ1-5; TRBD1 might be the D (5 bases). The CDR3 covers 13 residues. Germline assignment: CDR1 SGHTA and CDR2 FQGNSA. V lost 1 base and J 6 bases, leaving 7 bases between the germline ends. CDR3 amino acids: CASSLGGGQPQHF. DNA for the CDR3: TGTGCCAGCAGCTTAGGCGGGGGTCAGCCCCAGCATTTT.

This clone was seen only a few times. The rearrangement uses TRBV11-1 and TRBJ2-3; weak D call: TRBD2 (6 bases). CDR1 is SGHAT and CDR2 is FQDESV in the germline V gene (reference sequence). This CDR3 comprises 14 residues. Trimming cost V 4 bases and J 6 bases, with 14 bases left between them. The CDR3 sequence is CASSYTRGSDTQYF. The CDR3 nucleotides are TGTGCCAGCAGCTATACTCGGGGGTCGGATACGCAGTATTTT.

The chain carries TRBV5-6 and TRBJ2-1; tentatively, D is TRBD2 (5 bases). The CDR3 contains 16 residues. Germline assignment: CDR1 SGHDT and CDR2 YYEEEE. Between the trimmed V and J ends, which lost 3 bases and 4 bases, there was a span of 17 bases. The CDR3 region has the DNA TGTGCCAGCAGCTCGCGGCGTGGGAGTGGGTACAATGAGCAGTTCTTC. Its translation: CASSSRRGSGYNEQFF.